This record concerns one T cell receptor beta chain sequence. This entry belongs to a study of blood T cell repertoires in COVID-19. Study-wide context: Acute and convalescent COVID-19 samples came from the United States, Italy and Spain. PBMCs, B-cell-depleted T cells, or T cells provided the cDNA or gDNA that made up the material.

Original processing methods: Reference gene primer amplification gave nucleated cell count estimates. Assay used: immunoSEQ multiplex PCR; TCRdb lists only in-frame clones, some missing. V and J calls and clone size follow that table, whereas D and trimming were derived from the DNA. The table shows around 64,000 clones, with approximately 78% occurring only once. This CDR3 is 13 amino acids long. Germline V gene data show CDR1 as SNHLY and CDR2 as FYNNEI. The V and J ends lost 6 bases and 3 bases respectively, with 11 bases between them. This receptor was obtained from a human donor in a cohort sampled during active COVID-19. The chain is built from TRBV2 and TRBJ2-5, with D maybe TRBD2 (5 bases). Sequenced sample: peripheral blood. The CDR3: CASRKLDKETQYF. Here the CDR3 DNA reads TGTGCCAGCAGGAAACTAGACAAAGAGACCCAGTACTTC.